The 9 T cell receptor beta chains listed next were all sequenced from one sample in a study of spatial heterogeneity in lung cancer. TCRdb re-analysed the 5' RACE reads in MiXCR, keeping a single row per CDR3 protein. The repertoire holds fewer than 45,000 distinct CDR3 sequences, with around 6.8% as singletons. Time point defined: sample taken at primary tumor resection. The material sequenced was PBMCs, taken at surgery. The receptors were sampled from a female donor with early-stage non-small cell lung cancer.

This clonotype was recorded a few times. The chain uses TRBV3-1 and TRBJ2-5; D unclear. V lost 1 base and J lost 5, with 5 bases in between. The length of the CDR3 is 12 residues. In germline, CDR1 is LGHDT, CDR2 YNNKEL (reference sequence). The CDR3 DNA is TGTGCCAGCAGCCAAGGGGATGAGACCCAGTACTTC. Its translation: CASSQGDETQYF.

This clonotype has a count of ten or more. This chain uses TRBV11-2 with TRBJ1-3, with D possibly being TRBD1 (5 bases). The CDR3 sequence is 13 residues long. Germline CDR1 SGHAT, CDR2 FQNNGV. Trimming shortened V by 5 bases and J by 10 bases, and 15 bases separated the two germline ends. CDR3 DNA sequence: TGTGCCAGCAGCCCCGGGACCGCGAGGACCATATATTTT. It encodes CASSPGTARTIYF.

This clonotype was observed at least ten times. The CDR3 sequence is CASSFRTGDSYEQYF. The CDR3 DNA is TGCGCCAGCAGCTTCCGGACAGGGGATTCTTACGAGCAGTACTTC. This sequence joins TRBV5-1 and TRBJ2-7; 9 bases fit TRBD1. With V trimmed by 2 bases and J by 4 bases, 7 bases remained unmatched. This CDR3 is built from 15 residues. Germline CDR1 reads SGHRS; CDR2 reads YFSETQ.

The J gene is TRBJ1-1, the V gene TRBV7-2; the D is unclear. V was cut by 1 base and J by 5 bases, with 11 bases left in between. The CDR3 is made up of 14 amino acids. Looked up from germline, CDR1 is SGHTA and CDR2 is FQGNSA. The CDR3 region is CASSLEGSITEAFF. For the CDR3, the DNA is TGTGCCAGCAGCTTAGAAGGTTCGATTACTGAAGCTTTCTTT.

This clonotype has at least ten counts. The V and J genes are TRBV27 and TRBJ1-2; perhaps TRBD1 as D (5 bases). V was cut by 6 bases and J by 8 bases, with 19 bases left in between. The CDR3 extends over 14 amino acids. The V gene's germline CDR1 is MNHEY and CDR2 SMNVEV (reference sequence). This CDR3 reads CASRSPRDLGGYTF. The CDR3 coding sequence is TGTGCCAGCAGATCCCCCAGGGACTTAGGGGGCTACACCTTC.

The table lists this clonotype with many counts. V is TRBV19 and J is TRBJ1-1, with D uncertain. Trimming pared 6 bases from V and 5 bases from J, leaving 16 bases between. This CDR3 has 14 residues. CDR1 and CDR2 (germline): LNHDA, SQIVND (reference sequence). CDR3: CASREGSWETEAFF. CDR3 nucleotide sequence: TGTGCCAGTAGAGAGGGATCCTGGGAGACTGAAGCTTTCTTT. Full variable domain (remainder filled in from reference TRBV19 and TRBJ1-1): DGGITQSPKYLFRKEGQNVTLSCEQNLNHDAMYWYRQDPGQGLRLIYYSQIVNDFQKGDIAEGYSVSREKKESFPLTVTSAQKNPTAFYLCASREGSWETEAFFGQGTRLTVV.

In its sample, this clonotype was seen many times. The genes are TRBV6-7 and TRBJ2-2; 8 nucleotides align to TRBD2. TRBV6-7 is designated an ORF whose function remains uncertain. The CDR3 length is 16 residues. The V gene end was trimmed by 7 bases and the J gene end by 4 bases; junction bases not matched to a gene: 11. The CDR3 nucleotides read TGTGCCAGCATCCGAATTAGCGGGGCGCGCACCGGGGAGCTGTTTTTT. Its translation is CASIRISGARTGELFF.

This clonotype was observed at least ten times. At one boundary the junction diverges from the germline segment, which might be a read error. The chain links TRBV7-9 to TRBJ1-1; D not certain. Germline V gene sequence: CDR1 SEHNR, CDR2 FQNEAQ (reference sequence). There are 14 residues in the CDR3. Here the CDR3 DNA reads TGCGCCAGCAGCTTGGCCTGGGGGAACACTGAAGCTTTCTTT. This translates into CASSLAWGNTEAFF.

This clonotype was detected a few times. V gene TRBV9 combines with J gene TRBJ1-1; D call uncertain. The germline gives CDR1 SGDLS, CDR2 YYNGEE. V was shortened by 3 bases and J by 0 bases, with 9 bases between the two germline ends. This CDR3 is built from 14 residues. As DNA, the CDR3 is TGTGCCAGCAGCGCCAGATTAATGAACACTGAAGCTTTCTTT. It is translated as CASSARLMNTEAFF.